Below, 6 T cell receptor beta chains from the same sample are listed, as sequenced in a study of blood T cell repertoires in COVID-19. Repertoires were generated with immunoSEQ multiplex PCR, while TCRdb's copy carries only in-frame clones and drops some. The sample has a few hundred thousand clones; approximately 85% are singletons. Sequenced: peripheral blood. The receptors were gathered from a human donor with COVID-19, enrolled during active disease. The donor label of this sample is uncertain.

The chain carries TRBV28 and TRBJ2-1; D gene unclear. Trimming shortened V by 2 bases and J by 4 bases, and 3 bases separated the two germline ends. The CDR3 has 12 residues. Germline CDR1 reads MDHEN; CDR2 reads SYDVKM. CDR3 coding DNA: TGTGCCAGCAGTTTACAGTACAATGAGCAGTTCTTC. Protein sequence: CASSLQYNEQFF.

The chain links TRBV19 to TRBJ1-1, with TRBD1 matching 8 bases. The CDR3 runs 18 residues. Germline V lookup: CDR1 LNHDA, CDR2 SQIVND (reference sequence). V trimming: 7 bases; J trimming: 6 bases; junction bases outside the gene matches: 22. CDR3 DNA: TGTGCCAGTACCCCGCGTAGGACAGGGTTGCCAGGTAGACCTGAAGCTTTCTTT. Protein: CASTPRRTGLPGRPEAFF.

The chain joins TRBV30 to TRBJ1-4; 9 bases are a match to TRBD1. Germline assignment: CDR1 GTSNPN and CDR2 SVGIG (reference sequence). The CDR3 runs to 12 residues. V was clipped by 8 bases and J by 5 bases; unmatched bases: 3. CDR3 nucleotides: TGTGCCGCCGGACAGGGGAATGAAAAACTGTTTTTT. This encodes CAAGQGNEKLFF.

This clone was recorded only once. This chain joins TRBV10-2 and TRBJ1-1; perhaps TRBD1 as D (5 bases). There are 15 residues in the CDR3. V lost 4 bases and J 0 bases, leaving 12 bases between the germline ends. The V gene's germline CDR1 is WSHSY and CDR2 SAAADI. CDR3 bases: TGCGCCAGCAGTGTACAGGATAGGATGAACACTGAAGCTTTCTTT. Encoded protein: CASSVQDRMNTEAFF.

The J gene is TRBJ2-2, the V gene TRBV7-9; the match to TRBD1 covers 7 bases. V lost 11 bases, J lost 0 bases, and 6 bases stayed unmatched. Germline assignment: CDR1 SEHNR and CDR2 FQNEAQ (reference sequence). The CDR3 totals 14 residues. The CDR3 loop is CALRDSANTGELFF. In DNA, the CDR3 is TGTGCCCTACGGGACAGCGCGAACACCGGGGAGCTGTTTTTT.

This clone showed up just once. The genes are TRBV2 and TRBJ2-7; maybe TRBD1 (6 bases). V lost 7 bases to trimming and J lost 3 bases, with 10 bases between them. The CDR3 contains 12 residues. Germline assignment: CDR1 SNHLY and CDR2 FYNNEI. The CDR3 DNA sequence: TGTGCCAGCAAAAGGGACAACTACGAGCAGTACTTC. Translating it yields CASKRDNYEQYF.